This T cell receptor (beta chain) was recovered during a study of T cells after posttransplantation cyclophosphamide. Repertoires were generated with immunoSEQ multiplex PCR, while TCRdb's copy carries only in-frame clones and drops some. This repertoire holds about 38,000 clones, and none appear only once. The CDR3 covers 14 residues. CDR1 LNHDA and CDR2 SQIVND come from the germline V gene (reference sequence). V was clipped by 10 bases and J by 3 bases; unmatched bases: 6. This clone was observed at least ten times. Its antigen is still unknown. Study-wide results and limits: Recipient CMV seropositivity and CMV reactivation strongly tracked TRB clonality. Blood and skin or GI T cell repertoires showed limited TRB overlap. Donor-recipient repertoire similarity was low at 1-2 months, rising over year one.

What was sequenced was PBMCs. This clonotype was obtained from a man aged 25 to 40 in good health and a related stem cell transplant donor. The chain is built from TRBV19 and TRBJ2-1; TRBD2 agrees at 10 bases. CDR3 in DNA: TGTGCCACTATAGCGGGGGGCCTCTACAATGAGCAGTTCTTC. Protein product: CATIAGGLYNEQFF.